The following is a TCR beta chain sequence with its context. Germline trimming cut 4 bases from V and 9 bases from J; bases unmatched to any gene: 11. Germline V gives CDR1 MGHRA, CDR2 YSYEKL. The CDR3 sequence is 15 residues long. The data stem from a study of Ad26.COV2.S vaccination and SARS-CoV-2 variants. Noted treatment: roughly 20 received Ad26.COV2.S at low or high dose, single or two shots; roughly 5 received placebo; per-sample allocation not given. Samples analyzed were those drawn on day 63 after the first vaccine or placebo injection. The protocol was immunoSEQ multiplex PCR, while the TCRdb copy is restricted to in-frame clones and leaves out a portion. The sample contains some 520,000 clones, approximately 88% of which appear only once.

Specimen: peripheral blood, collected in a trial of Ad26.COV2.S vaccine versus placebo. The genes are TRBV4-1 and TRBJ2-1; 8 nucleotides agree with TRBD1. This clonotype was sampled from a person between 18 and 65 years old who received the Ad26.COV2.S COVID-19 vaccine or a placebo. CDR3 residues: CASSLRDRRVSEQFF. The CDR3 DNA sequence: TGCGCCAGCAGCCTTAGGGACAGGAGGGTTAGTGAGCAGTTCTTC.